This T cell receptor (beta chain) was recovered during a study of blood T cell repertoires in COVID-19. On the study more broadly: Samples representing acute and convalescent COVID-19 were sourced from the United States, Italy and Spain. The analysed material was cDNA or gDNA that came from T cells, B-cell-depleted T cells, or PBMCs.

Germline V gene sequence: CDR1 MDHEN, CDR2 SYDVKM. Losses at the gene ends were 4 bases for V and 2 bases for J; bases not matched to a gene: 6. This CDR3 contains 16 residues. In the authors' workflow: Researchers report that nucleated cell counts were estimated from reference gene primer amplification. Clones were sequenced by immunoSEQ multiplex PCR, and TCRdb holds only the in-frame ones, with some missing. V, J and clone size reflect that table, while D and trimming were determined from the DNA. This table has about 70,000 clones, 81% appearing once. This sequence was found in a woman aged 70-85 years with acute or convalescent COVID-19. The J gene is TRBJ2-3, the V gene TRBV28, with 10 positions matching TRBD2. Source material: peripheral blood. DNA for the CDR3: TGTGCCAGCAGTTCCCCAGCGGGAGGGGTCACAGATACGCAGTATTTT. Amino acid sequence: CASSSPAGGVTDTQYF.